This T cell receptor beta chain came from a study of T cells in Graves' hyperthyroidism and ophthalmopathy. Authors of the study amplified TCR beta CDR3 regions from RNA transcripts. The TCR CDR3 first-round RT-PCR relied on the HTBI primer set. Using its own MiXCR run on the multiplex PCR reads, TCRdb lists one record per CDR3 protein. The sample includes more than 500,000 distinct CDR3 sequences, 46% seen only once; the top ten take roughly 19%. Germline V gene lookup returns CDR1 MGHRA and CDR2 YSYEKL. This CDR3 comprises 14 residues. V was pared by 3 bases and J by 5 bases, with 13 bases between. The receptor was isolated from an adult woman with Graves' disease, either hyperthyroidism or ophthalmopathy (not recorded which). The sample comprised peripheral blood or thyroid tissue (not recorded which). V gene TRBV4-1 combines with J gene TRBJ1-2; possible D gene TRBD1, 6 bases. CDR3 DNA: TGCGCCAGCAGCCAGCACACTACAGGGTATGGCTACACCTTC. Translation gives CASSQHTTGYGYTF.